This T cell receptor beta chain was identified in a study of cytomegalovirus exposure and HLA in healthy donors (dated by TCRdb to about 2017). About the study as a whole: A later analysis indicated that the roughly 130 validation repertoires were generated on the platform also employed for the roughly 720 repertoires of the first cohort. The study was designed to test whether signatures of past pathogen exposure could be identified by cataloging public T cell receptors. The study combined high-throughput TCR immunosequencing, statistical association of individual TCRs with disease status, and machine learning to predict cytomegalovirus infection status. Besides the first cohort of some 670 subjects, a separate validation cohort made up of 120 different subjects was used. Study-level results and caveats: The study listed 150 to 200 TCR beta chains as associated with cytomegalovirus. The validation cohort had no HLA typing available for a later analysis, so co-occurrence within that cohort was assessed over all 130 or so repertoires. The authors suggested that the approach could potentially be extended to other disease states and immunological phenotypes. In vitro tests confirmed that three of the cytomegalovirus-associated TCR beta chains recognize cytomegalovirus antigens. The classifier was reported to diagnose cytomegalovirus status with high specificity and sensitivity in both the original cohort and the validation cohort. Most TCR sequences were seen in very few donors, while some public TCRs were found in many individuals. In a later analysis, TCRs clustered in the first cohort were found to also tend to co-occur in the approximately 120 validation repertoires, with around 94% of cluster scores above 0.

Libraries were prepared through the immunoSEQ multiplex PCR assay. Regarding the original processing steps: A statistical classification framework was developed to diagnose cytomegalovirus status using the catalog of TCR beta chain sequences. What TCRdb holds here is the immuneACCESS table cut down to in-frame rearrangements. Part of the clones is not present; checked against another copy, under half of the missing clones reflect an unresolved V gene, and the others are unexplained. V, J and clone size derive from that table, while D and trimming were established from the DNA sequence. The sample has 95,000 to 150,000 clones on record, about 87% of them singletons. 1.5% to 2% of the sample comes from the top ten. Comments on this clone: The antigen it recognizes is unknown. Base qualities are not provided; no much larger clone lies one nucleotide away.

The donors belonged to the validation cohort of roughly 120 subjects, which was separate from the approximately 700-subject first cohort. CDR1 and CDR2 (PRHDT, FYEKMQ) derive from the germline V gene (reference sequence). The CDR3 runs 15 amino acids, cysteine and phenylalanine included. Only the CDR3 DNA stays, 45 bases, in frame from base 1. V has 0 bases trimmed and J has 1 base trimmed; junction bases matching no gene number 0. Sequenced input: PBMCs. The receptor was derived from a woman aged 18-30 years in good health and CMV-seronegative. Recombination connected TRBV13 to TRBJ2-5; 9 middle bases align to TRBD2. The DNA sequence is as follows: TGTGCCAGCAGCTTAGGGGGACTAGCCCAAGAGACCCAGTACTTC. Translated, it reads CASSLGGLAQETQYF.